A selection of T cell receptor beta chains follows, all from one sample in a study of cytomegalovirus exposure and HLA in healthy donors. The data were produced by immunoSEQ multiplex PCR, yet TCRdb's version contains in-frame clones alone and is incomplete. The top ten hold roughly 2.6% of the sample, which has under 200,000 clones, 60% to 80% seen once. Specimen: PBMCs. These TCRs come from a woman in her forties in good health and CMV-seropositive. Both conserved end residues are part of each CDR3. Each record gives: CDR3 protein, CDR3 DNA, J gene, V gene, clone size, D gene. The D gene is left open where the match is weak. The size of a clone is reported for some rows only, either as once, few or many, or as a class for expanded clones.

CDR3aa: CASSHDLGEVNNEQFF; CDR3nt: TGTGCCAGCAGCCACGATCTGGGAGAGGTCAACAATGAGCAGTTCTTC; j_gene: TRBJ2-1; v_gene: TRBV5-6; abundance: once; d_gene: NA
CDR3aa: CASGFNTEAFF; CDR3nt: TGTGCCAGCGGCTTTAACACTGAAGCTTTCTTT; j_gene: TRBJ1-1; v_gene: TRBV6-5; abundance: NA; d_gene: NA
CDR3aa: CASSERLAGGQETQYF; CDR3nt: TGTGCCAGCAGCGAGAGACTAGCGGGGGGACAAGAGACCCAGTACTTC; j_gene: TRBJ2-5; v_gene: TRBV7-2; abundance: few; d_gene: TRBD2
CDR3aa: CASSYSAGTNEQFF; CDR3nt: TGTGCCAGCAGTTACTCCGCAGGTACGAATGAGCAGTTCTTC; j_gene: TRBJ2-1; v_gene: TRBV6-5; abundance: NA; d_gene: NA
CDR3aa: CASSLTSGDGIQYF; CDR3nt: TGTGCCAGCAGCCTTACTAGCGGGGACGGCATTCAGTACTTC; j_gene: TRBJ2-4; v_gene: TRBV7-2; abundance: NA; d_gene: TRBD2
CDR3aa: CASSLGGSNTGELFF; CDR3nt: TGTGCCAGCAGCTTAGGGGGCTCGAACACCGGGGAGCTGTTTTTT; j_gene: TRBJ2-2; v_gene: TRBV7-9; abundance: NA; d_gene: NA
CDR3aa: CATSRDMMREGRNEQFF; CDR3nt: TGTGCCACCAGCAGAGATATGATGCGGGAGGGCCGGAATGAGCAGTTCTTC; j_gene: TRBJ2-1; v_gene: TRBV15; abundance: NA; d_gene: TRBD2
CDR3aa: CASSPGQSTDTQYF; CDR3nt: TGTGCCAGCAGCCCGGGACAGAGCACAGATACGCAGTATTTT; j_gene: TRBJ2-3; v_gene: TRBV7-2; abundance: NA; d_gene: TRBD1
CDR3aa: CATSRYRQGAQETQYF; CDR3nt: TGTGCCACCAGCAGATACCGACAGGGGGCTCAAGAGACCCAGTACTTC; j_gene: TRBJ2-5; v_gene: TRBV15; abundance: NA; d_gene: TRBD1
CDR3aa: CASSLSSGSYEQYF; CDR3nt: TGTGCCAGCAGCCTGTCTAGCGGGAGCTACGAGCAGTACTTC; j_gene: TRBJ2-7; v_gene: TRBV7-9; abundance: NA; d_gene: TRBD2
CDR3aa: CASSPSPAGVRNTIYF; CDR3nt: TGTGCCAGCAGTCCATCCCCCGCAGGGGTTCGTAACACCATATATTTT; j_gene: TRBJ1-3; v_gene: TRBV6-6; abundance: NA; d_gene: NA
CDR3aa: CASLFRVRDTEAFF; CDR3nt: TGTGCCAGCCTCTTCAGGGTAAGGGACACTGAAGCTTTCTTT; j_gene: TRBJ1-1; v_gene: TRBV7-2; abundance: NA; d_gene: NA
CDR3aa: CASSAGGAIEAFF; CDR3nt: TGCGCCAGCAGTGCAGGGGGCGCGATTGAAGCTTTCTTT; j_gene: TRBJ1-1; v_gene: TRBV23-1; abundance: NA; d_gene: TRBD1
CDR3aa: CASSLPATGFTF; CDR3nt: TGTGCCAGCAGTCTCCCCGCCACAGGTTTCACCTTC; j_gene: TRBJ1-2; v_gene: TRBV28; abundance: NA; d_gene: NA
CDR3aa: CASTPTSGRSTDTQYF; CDR3nt: TGTGCCAGCACCCCAACTAGCGGGAGAAGCACAGATACGCAGTATTTT; j_gene: TRBJ2-3; v_gene: TRBV2; abundance: once; d_gene: TRBD2
CDR3aa: CASSLRNSLNTEAFF; CDR3nt: TGTGCCAGCAGTTTAAGAAACTCGCTGAACACTGAAGCTTTCTTT; j_gene: TRBJ1-1; v_gene: TRBV28; abundance: NA; d_gene: NA
CDR3aa: CASSSGGQFFNEKLFF; CDR3nt: TGTGCCAGCAGCTCGGGGGGACAATTCTTTAATGAAAAACTGTTTTTT; j_gene: TRBJ1-4; v_gene: TRBV7-9; abundance: NA; d_gene: NA
CDR3aa: CASSPGTHYGYTF; CDR3nt: TGTGCCAGCAGCCCCGGGACTCACTATGGCTACACCTTC; j_gene: TRBJ1-2; v_gene: TRBV5-5; abundance: NA; d_gene: NA
CDR3aa: CASSSRTIEAEAFF; CDR3nt: TGTGCCAGCTCGTCCAGGACTATCGAGGCTGAAGCTTTCTTT; j_gene: TRBJ1-1; v_gene: TRBV19; abundance: NA; d_gene: NA
CDR3aa: CASSEVGGGEKLFF; CDR3nt: TGTGCCAGCAGTGAAGTGGGGGGTGGTGAAAAACTGTTTTTT; j_gene: TRBJ1-4; v_gene: TRBV6-1; abundance: NA; d_gene: NA
CDR3aa: CASSESKAGNTGELFF; CDR3nt: TGCGCCAGCAGTGAGTCGAAGGCGGGGAACACCGGGGAGCTGTTTTTT; j_gene: TRBJ2-2; v_gene: TRBV10-1; abundance: NA; d_gene: NA
CDR3aa: CASSLDARAYEQYF; CDR3nt: TGCGCCAGCAGCTTGGATGCCAGGGCCTACGAGCAGTACTTC; j_gene: TRBJ2-7; v_gene: TRBV5-1; abundance: NA; d_gene: NA
CDR3aa: CASSFGPPVSYEQYF; CDR3nt: TGTGCCAGCAGCTTTGGGCCACCGGTCTCCTACGAGCAGTACTTC; j_gene: TRBJ2-7; v_gene: TRBV7-9; abundance: NA; d_gene: NA
CDR3aa: CASSQERYSNQPQHF; CDR3nt: TGCGCCAGCAGCCAAGAACGCTATAGCAATCAGCCCCAGCATTTT; j_gene: TRBJ1-5; v_gene: TRBV4-3; abundance: medium-sized; d_gene: NA
CDR3aa: CASSRTESSYEQYF; CDR3nt: TGTGCCAGCAGTCGGACAGAGAGCTCCTACGAGCAGTACTTC; j_gene: TRBJ2-7; v_gene: TRBV6-6; abundance: NA; d_gene: NA
CDR3aa: CASSYSGLMNTEAFF; CDR3nt: TGTGCCAGCAGTTACTCTGGCTTGATGAACACTGAAGCTTTCTTT; j_gene: TRBJ1-1; v_gene: TRBV6-6; abundance: NA; d_gene: NA
CDR3aa: CASRKRALGNEQFF; CDR3nt: TGTGCCAGCAGGAAGCGGGCTCTGGGGAATGAGCAGTTCTTC; j_gene: TRBJ2-1; v_gene: TRBV5-8; abundance: NA; d_gene: NA
CDR3aa: CASSVDRVNSPLHF; CDR3nt: TGTGCCAGCAGCGTGGACAGGGTTAATTCACCCCTCCACTTT; j_gene: TRBJ1-6; v_gene: TRBV11-2; abundance: NA; d_gene: TRBD1
CDR3aa: CASSPEGATKQYF; CDR3nt: TGCGCCAGCAGCCCGGAGGGCGCTACGAAGCAGTACTTC; j_gene: TRBJ2-7; v_gene: TRBV5-1; abundance: NA; d_gene: NA
CDR3aa: CSVGLAEANTGELFF; CDR3nt: TGCAGCGTTGGGCTAGCGGAGGCGAACACCGGGGAGCTGTTTTTT; j_gene: TRBJ2-2; v_gene: TRBV29-1; abundance: NA; d_gene: TRBD2
CDR3aa: CASSQGPGETSYNEQFF; CDR3nt: TGTGCCAGCAGCCAAGGACCGGGAGAGACCTCCTACAATGAGCAGTTCTTC; j_gene: TRBJ2-1; v_gene: TRBV14; abundance: NA; d_gene: NA
CDR3aa: CASSGFGQGKYYEQYF; CDR3nt: TGTGCCAGCAGTGGATTTGGACAGGGAAAGTACTACGAGCAGTACTTC; j_gene: TRBJ2-7; v_gene: TRBV28; abundance: NA; d_gene: TRBD1
CDR3aa: CASSYSADTEAFF; CDR3nt: TGTGCCAGCAGTTACTCGGCAGACACTGAAGCTTTCTTT; j_gene: TRBJ1-1; v_gene: TRBV6-5; abundance: NA; d_gene: NA
CDR3aa: CASSLGFIGEALAKNIQYF; CDR3nt: TGTGCCAGCAGCTTAGGTTTCATAGGAGAGGCATTAGCCAAAAACATTCAGTACTTC; j_gene: TRBJ2-4; v_gene: TRBV7-8; abundance: NA; d_gene: NA
CDR3aa: CASSQIGTKTYNEQFF; CDR3nt: TGCGCCAGCAGCCAGATTGGGACTAAGACCTACAATGAGCAGTTCTTC; j_gene: TRBJ2-1; v_gene: TRBV5-1; abundance: NA; d_gene: TRBD2
CDR3aa: CASMTGGGGYTF; CDR3nt: TGTGCCAGCATGACCGGGGGGGGCGGCTACACCTTC; j_gene: TRBJ1-2; v_gene: TRBV6-5; abundance: NA; d_gene: NA
CDR3aa: CASSQDRVAGGETQYF; CDR3nt: TGTGCCAGCAGCCAAGATAGGGTAGCGGGAGGGGAGACCCAGTACTTC; j_gene: TRBJ2-5; v_gene: TRBV14; abundance: NA; d_gene: TRBD2
CDR3aa: CASSTGLVAGELFF; CDR3nt: TGCGCCAGCAGCACGGGACTAGTGGCCGGGGAGCTGTTTTTT; j_gene: TRBJ2-2; v_gene: TRBV5-1; abundance: NA; d_gene: TRBD2
CDR3aa: CASLRGVSNQPQHF; CDR3nt: TGTGCCAGCTTAAGGGGTGTTAGCAATCAGCCCCAGCATTTT; j_gene: TRBJ1-5; v_gene: TRBV2; abundance: NA; d_gene: NA
CDR3aa: CASSTQAGGEQYF; CDR3nt: TGTGCCAGTAGTACGCAAGCGGGGGGCGAGCAGTACTTC; j_gene: TRBJ2-7; v_gene: TRBV19; abundance: NA; d_gene: TRBD2
CDR3aa: CASSPYAGGEETQYF; CDR3nt: TGTGCCAGCAGTCCATATGCGGGAGGGGAAGAGACCCAGTACTTC; j_gene: TRBJ2-5; v_gene: TRBV28; abundance: NA; d_gene: TRBD2
CDR3aa: CASSMGTGGTEKLFF; CDR3nt: TGTGCCAGCAGCATGGGGACAGGGGGCACTGAAAAACTGTTTTTT; j_gene: TRBJ1-4; v_gene: TRBV7-6; abundance: once; d_gene: TRBD1
CDR3aa: CASSPTSGGSTTGELFF; CDR3nt: TGTGCCAGCAGCCCCACGAGCGGGGGGTCGACCACCGGGGAGCTGTTTTTT; j_gene: TRBJ2-2; v_gene: TRBV5-4; abundance: few; d_gene: TRBD2
CDR3aa: CASSPGQPNSYEQYF; CDR3nt: TGTGCCAGCTCACCTGGACAACCCAACTCCTACGAGCAGTACTTC; j_gene: TRBJ2-7; v_gene: TRBV18; abundance: once; d_gene: NA
CDR3aa: CASRPYRDETQYF; CDR3nt: TGTGCCAGCAGGCCATACAGGGATGAGACCCAGTACTTC; j_gene: TRBJ2-5; v_gene: TRBV6-5; abundance: few; d_gene: NA